The 32 T cell receptor beta chains reported below all come from one sample, sequenced in a study of OX40 agonist ivuxolimab in advanced cancers. Profiling relied on immunoSEQ multiplex PCR, and the TCRdb table lists in-frame clones only, not all of them. The sample has fewer than 40,000 clones, around two thirds seen once. This specimen was CD4+ or CD8+ T cells sorted from blood, taken in a trial of the OX40 agonist ivuxolimab. The source is an adult with an advanced solid tumor such as melanoma, head and neck, liver or kidney cancer.

The V gene is TRBV29-1, the J gene TRBJ2-3; 10 bases are a match to TRBD1. The CDR3 runs 14 residues. V trimming: 6 bases; J trimming: 5 bases; junction bases outside the gene matches: 8. Germline V gene lookup returns CDR1 SQVTM and CDR2 ANQGSEA. CDR3 sequence reads: CSVDPGQGIDTQYF. The CDR3 coding sequence is TGCAGCGTAGATCCGGGACAGGGGATAGATACGCAGTATTTT.

J is TRBJ2-7 and V is TRBV5-1; D perhaps matches TRBD1 (7 bases). The V and J ends lost 0 bases and 0 bases respectively, with 13 bases between them. Germline loops: CDR1 SGHRS, CDR2 YFSETQ. CDR3 length: 16 amino acids. CDR3 nucleotides: TGCGCCAGCAGCTTGGTGCGGGGACAGAGCTCCTACGAGCAGTACTTC. Protein: CASSLVRGQSSYEQYF.

V gene TRBV6-5 combines with J gene TRBJ1-1; D gene ambiguous. Trimming took 8 bases from V and 10 from J, leaving 11 bases between them. In germline, CDR1 is MNHEY, CDR2 SVGAGI. This CDR3 is built from 10 residues. The CDR3 here is CASLDVVAFF. The CDR3 bases are TGTGCCAGCCTCGACGTGGTAGCTTTCTTT.

The chain joins TRBV4-1 to TRBJ1-2, with unresolved D. From germline, CDR1 is MGHRA and CDR2 YSYEKL. The CDR3 loop spans 15 amino acids. V lost 2 bases, J lost 7 bases, and 17 bases lay in between. The CDR3 sequence: CASSQKGSISGGYTF. CDR3 sequence (DNA): TGCGCCAGCAGCCAAAAGGGCTCGATTTCTGGTGGCTACACCTTC.

The chain has TRBV7-9 and TRBJ1-2; D might be TRBD1 (5 bases). This CDR3 has 12 residues. Trimming pared 11 bases from V and 3 bases from J, leaving 13 bases between. The V gene's germline CDR1 is SEHNR and CDR2 FQNEAQ (reference sequence). The DNA for the CDR3 is TGTGCCCTGGGGGGATCAGACTATGGCTACACCTTC. It is translated as CALGGSDYGYTF.

There are a few counts of this clone. The chain recombines TRBV5-1 with TRBJ2-2; perhaps TRBD2 as D (5 bases). Germline V gene sequence: CDR1 SGHRS, CDR2 YFSETQ. This CDR3 spans 15 amino acids. V dropped 1 base and J dropped 7 bases, with 14 bases sitting between them. DNA for the CDR3: TGCGCCAGCAGCTTGTCGCCCTCGGGGTTCGGGGAGCTGTTTTTT. It translates to CASSLSPSGFGELFF.

This chain joins TRBV19 and TRBJ2-2; unclear D gene. The CDR3 has 13 residues. V lost 1 base, J lost 3 bases, and 3 bases lay in between. In germline, CDR1 is LNHDA, CDR2 SQIVND (reference sequence). The CDR3, as DNA: TGTGCCAGTAGTATAGTAGACACCGGGGAGCTGTTTTTT. The encoded protein is CASSIVDTGELFF. Supplemented by reference TRBV19 and TRBJ2-2, the full variable domain reads DGGITQSPKYLFRKEGQNVTLSCEQNLNHDAMYWYRQDPGQGLRLIYYSQIVNDFQKGDIAEGYSVSREKKESFPLTVTSAQKNPTAFYLCASSIVDTGELFFGEGSRLTVL.

The gene calls are TRBV5-4 and TRBJ2-1, with D perhaps assigned TRBD1 or TRBD2 (7 bases each). Germline lookup yields CDR1 SGHNT and CDR2 YYREEE (reference sequence). Trimming left V 4 bases short and J 8 bases short, with 22 bases between. CDR3 length: 16 residues. The CDR3 nucleotides are TGTGCCAGCAGCAACAGGGGACTAAATAGAGGCGATGAGCAGTTCTTC. Translating it yields CASSNRGLNRGDEQFF.

As concerns this clone: An end of the junction differs from the germline gene, which may be a read error. V gene TRBV20-1 combines with J gene TRBJ2-3; 8 bases align to TRBD2. The V gene's germline CDR1 is DFQATT and CDR2 SNEGSKA (reference sequence). The CDR3 contains 11 residues. The CDR3 nucleotides read TGCAGTGCTAGAGATAGCGGGACGCGGTATTTT. This encodes CSARDSGTRYF.

CDR3: CASSTTVGSNQPQHF. DNA of the CDR3: TGTGCCAGTAGTACCACTGTAGGTAGCAATCAGCCCCAGCATTTT. This sequence joins TRBV19 and TRBJ1-5; D not certain. Germline loops: CDR1 LNHDA, CDR2 SQIVND (reference sequence). V lost 4 bases and J 0 bases, leaving 10 bases between the germline ends. The CDR3 is 15 residues long. Using reference TRBV19 and TRBJ1-5 for the parts outside the CDR3, the full variable domain is DGGITQSPKYLFRKEGQNVTLSCEQNLNHDAMYWYRQDPGQGLRLIYYSQIVNDFQKGDIAEGYSVSREKKESFPLTVTSAQKNPTAFYLCASSTTVGSNQPQHFGDGTRLSIL.

CDR3 loop: CASGLISGELFF. DNA of the CDR3: TGTGCTAGTGGTTTGATCTCCGGGGAGCTGTTTTTT. The rearrangement links TRBV12-5 to TRBJ2-2; D unclear. This CDR3 has 12 residues. Trimming stripped 2 bases from V and 6 bases from J, with 4 bases between. The V gene's germline CDR1 is LGHNT and CDR2 FRNRAP.

By its share, this clone is medium-sized (0.01 to 0.1%). The chain couples TRBV13 to TRBJ2-1; no clear D. Germline V lookup: CDR1 PRHDT, CDR2 FYEKMQ (reference sequence). Trimming took off 0 bases at V and 10 bases at J, with 7 bases between the two ends. CDR3 length equals 12 residues. CDR3: CASSLGAGEQFF. CDR3 coding DNA: TGTGCCAGCAGCTTAGGCGCAGGAGAGCAGTTCTTC.

This chain links TRBV19 with TRBJ1-2, with TRBD1 matching over 8 bases. CDR3 length equals 14 residues. Germline V lookup: CDR1 LNHDA, CDR2 SQIVND (reference sequence). V lost 7 bases, J lost 2 bases, and 6 bases stayed unmatched. The CDR3 nucleotides read TGTGCCAGTATCCGGACAGGGTGGAACTATGGCTACACCTTC. Protein: CASIRTGWNYGYTF.

CDR3 DNA: TGCGCCAGCAGCTCGGGACAGGGGGTCTATGGCTACACCTTC. Amino acids: CASSSGQGVYGYTF. The chain couples TRBV5-1 to TRBJ1-2; 11 positions agree with TRBD1. CDR3 length equals 14 residues. The trim removed 3 bases at V and 4 bases at J, leaving 2 bases unmatched. Germline assignment: CDR1 SGHRS and CDR2 YFSETQ.

This clone was observed a single time. V is TRBV6-5 and J is TRBJ1-3, with a tentative D call TRBD1 (5 bases). The CDR3 totals 13 residues. CDR1 is MNHEY, CDR2 SVGAGI, per germline. Trimming removed 11 bases at V and 2 bases at J, with 13 bases between. CDR3 sequence reads: CAVRKGPGNTIYF. DNA for the CDR3: TGTGCCGTACGTAAGGGGCCTGGAAACACCATATATTTT.

The chain links TRBV30 to TRBJ1-1; D is unclear. The germline V gene encodes CDR1 GTSNPN and CDR2 SVGIG (reference sequence). Trimming cost V 2 bases and J 2 bases, with 9 bases left between them. This CDR3 comprises 13 residues. The CDR3 DNA reads TGTGCCTGGAGTCGGCAGACAAACACTGAAGCTTTCTTT. Protein sequence: CAWSRQTNTEAFF.

The genes are TRBV2 and TRBJ2-7, with D unclear. Trimming stripped 7 bases from V and 5 bases from J, with 21 bases between. The germline gives CDR1 SNHLY, CDR2 FYNNEI. CDR3 length equals 15 residues. CDR3: CASISPVPPRDEQYF. The CDR3 DNA is TGTGCCAGCATATCACCGGTACCCCCTCGGGACGAGCAGTACTTC. Supplemented by reference TRBV2 and TRBJ2-7, the full variable domain reads EPEVTQTPSHQVTQMGQEVILRCVPISNHLYFYWYRQILGQKVEFLVSFYNNEISEKSEIFDDQFSVERPDGSNFTLKIRSTKLEDSAMYFCASISPVPPRDEQYFGPGTRLTVT.

The chain uses TRBV19 and TRBJ1-4; D is undetermined. Trimming shortened V by 3 bases and J by 2 bases, and 13 bases separated the two germline ends. The germline V gene has CDR1 LNHDA and CDR2 SQIVND (reference sequence). The CDR3 sequence is 16 residues long. DNA of the CDR3: TGTGCCAGTAGTATTTCGCCTTTTGGGACTAATGAAAAACTGTTTTTT. Encoded protein: CASSISPFGTNEKLFF. Full variable domain (outside the CDR3, taken from reference TRBV19 and TRBJ1-4): DGGITQSPKYLFRKEGQNVTLSCEQNLNHDAMYWYRQDPGQGLRLIYYSQIVNDFQKGDIAEGYSVSREKKESFPLTVTSAQKNPTAFYLCASSISPFGTNEKLFFGSGTQLSVL.

The CDR3 loop reads CASALGTASNYGYTF. The DNA of the CDR3 is TGTGCCAGCGCCTTAGGCACAGCGAGTAACTATGGCTACACCTTC. The V gene is TRBV11-2, the J gene TRBJ1-2; D not certain. Trimming shortened V by 8 bases and J by 1 base, and 17 bases separated the two germline ends. The CDR3 has 15 amino acids. Germline V lookup: CDR1 SGHAT, CDR2 FQNNGV.

Comments on this clone: Germline and junction disagree at one end, which may indicate a read error. This sequence joins TRBV27 and TRBJ1-6, with TRBD1 matching 12 bases. CDR3 length: 18 residues. The germline V gene encodes CDR1 MNHEY and CDR2 SMNVEV (reference sequence). CDR3 bases: TGTGCCAGCACTTTACGGGACAGGGGGCCTTCTAATAATTCACCCCTCCACTTT. It is translated as CASTLRDRGPSNNSPLHF.

This rearrangement joins TRBV7-2 to TRBJ2-7, with D uncertain. This CDR3 region has 16 residues. V shed 0 bases and J shed 1 base, with 13 bases lying between them. CDR1 and CDR2 (germline): SGHTA, FQGNSA. In nucleotides, the CDR3 is TGTGCCAGCAGCTTAGCGCCCCCAACCGTATCCTACGAGCAGTACGTC. As protein: CASSLAPPTVSYEQYV.

This clone was seen a single time. An end of the junction differs from the germline gene, which may be a read error. This sequence joins TRBV5-5 and TRBJ1-5; TRBD1 is a possible D gene (6 bases). This CDR3 has 15 amino acids. Germline CDR1 reads SGHKS; CDR2 reads YYEKEE (reference sequence). This CDR3 reads CASTLQPGGNQPQHF. CDR3 coding DNA: TGTGCCAGCACCTTGCAGCCAGGGGGCAATCAGCCCCAGCATTTT.

This CDR3 reads CASGQIRDRWYEAFF. In DNA form, the CDR3 reads TGTGCTAGTGGTCAGATCCGGGACAGGTGGTATGAAGCTTTCTTT. The V gene is TRBV12-5, the J gene TRBJ1-1; TRBD1 matches 8 bases. CDR1 LGHNT and CDR2 FRNRAP come from the germline V gene. J was trimmed by 7 bases and V by 5 bases; bases with no gene match: 12. The CDR3 sequence is 15 residues long. Full variable domain (remainder filled in from reference TRBV12-5 and TRBJ1-1): DARVTQTPRHKVTEMGQEVTMRCQPILGHNTVFWYRQTMMQGLELLAYFRNRAPLDDSGMPKDRFSAEMPDATLATLKIQPSEPRDSAVYFCASGQIRDRWYEAFFGQGTRLTVV.

In this sample, this clone turned up a few times. V and J are TRBV9 and TRBJ2-7; 8 bases line up with TRBD2. This CDR3 is 15 amino acids long. Trimming cost V 0 bases and J 6 bases; bases outside gene matches: 8. Germline assignment: CDR1 SGDLS and CDR2 YYNGEE. CDR3 sequence reads: CASSVDPGLEGEQYF. The CDR3 bases are TGTGCCAGCAGCGTAGATCCGGGACTAGAAGGCGAGCAGTACTTC.

The V call is TRBV6-5, the J call TRBJ2-2; perhaps D is TRBD1 or TRBD2 (5 bases each). This CDR3 has 15 amino acids. V lost 6 bases to trimming and J lost 4 bases, with 15 bases between them. The germline V gene has CDR1 MNHEY and CDR2 SVGAGI. CDR3 region: CASSTPRGATGELFF. CDR3 DNA sequence: TGTGCCAGCAGCACCCCCCGGGGCGCCACCGGGGAGCTGTTTTTT.

This clone showed up just a few times. The chain is built from TRBV5-6 and TRBJ1-1; weak D call: TRBD1 (6 bases). The CDR3 length is 14 residues. Germline V gives CDR1 SGHDT, CDR2 YYEEEE. V lost 4 bases, J lost 1 base, and 11 bases lay in between. CDR3 in DNA: TGTGCCAGCAGCACGGGGGGCTGGAACACTGAAGCTTTCTTT. Translating gives CASSTGGWNTEAFF.

This clone has only a few counts. CDR3 in amino acids: CAGTVEETQYF. CDR3 coding DNA: TGTGCCGGGACGGTGGAAGAGACCCAGTACTTC. V gene TRBV30 combines with J gene TRBJ2-5; D tentatively reads TRBD1 or TRBD2 (5 bases each). The CDR3 is 11 residues long. Trimming removed 8 bases at V and 3 bases at J, with 10 bases between. Germline V gene sequence: CDR1 GTSNPN, CDR2 SVGIG (reference sequence).

This sequence joins TRBV6-1 and TRBJ1-5, with 10 bases aligning to TRBD1. Germline CDR1 is MNHNS and CDR2 is SASEGT. CDR3 length: 20 amino acids. Trimming at V came to 3 bases and at J to 5 bases, leaving 19 bases not matched to a gene. In DNA, the CDR3 is TGTGCCAGCAGTGACAGGAGCGGGACAGGGGCGGCTCAGGGTCATCAGCCCCAGCATTTT. It specifies CASSDRSGTGAAQGHQPQHF.

This chain uses TRBV5-1 with TRBJ1-6, with D perhaps TRBD1 (5 bases). The CDR3 is 18 residues long. The germline CDR1 and CDR2 sequences are SGHRS and YFSETQ. The V end lost 0 bases, the J end lost 7 bases, and 20 bases lay between the germline ends. Here the CDR3 reads CASSLGVAAPGQNSPLHF. The DNA for the CDR3 is TGCGCCAGCAGCTTGGGTGTAGCTGCGCCGGGGCAAAATTCACCCCTCCACTTT. Full variable domain (rest looked up from reference TRBV5-1 and TRBJ1-6): KAGVTQTPRYLIKTRGQQVTLSCSPISGHRSVSWYQQTPGQGLQFLFEYFSETQRNKGNFPGRFSGRQFSNSRSEMNVSTLELGDSALYLCASSLGVAAPGQNSPLHFGNGTRLTVT.

This chain joins TRBV5-6 and TRBJ2-3, with a tentative D call TRBD2 (5 bases). The V gene lost 1 base and the J gene lost 6 bases, with 12 bases spanning the gap. Looked up from germline, CDR1 is SGHDT and CDR2 is YYEEEE. The CDR3 is made up of 14 amino acids. The CDR3 sequence is CASSLPAAGDTQYF. CDR3 coding DNA: TGTGCCAGCAGCTTGCCGGCGGCGGGTGATACGCAGTATTTT.

The V call is TRBV5-1, the J call TRBJ2-7; 8 nucleotides match TRBD1. Germline values: CDR1 SGHRS, CDR2 YFSETQ. Trimming cost V 6 bases and J 2 bases; bases outside gene matches: 7. This CDR3 comprises 14 residues. The CDR3 loop reads CASNFRGLTYEQYF. DNA of the CDR3: TGCGCCAGCAATTTCAGGGGGCTAACCTACGAGCAGTACTTC.

This chain connects TRBV4-2 to TRBJ1-5; D gene ambiguous. With 5 bases removed from V and 8 bases from J, the gap between germline ends came to 19 bases. Germline assignment: CDR1 LGHNA and CDR2 YNFKEQ. CDR3 length: 15 amino acids. CDR3 amino acids: CASSTNRALMEPQHF. Written as DNA, the CDR3 is TGTGCCAGCAGCACAAATAGGGCCCTGATGGAGCCCCAGCATTTT.